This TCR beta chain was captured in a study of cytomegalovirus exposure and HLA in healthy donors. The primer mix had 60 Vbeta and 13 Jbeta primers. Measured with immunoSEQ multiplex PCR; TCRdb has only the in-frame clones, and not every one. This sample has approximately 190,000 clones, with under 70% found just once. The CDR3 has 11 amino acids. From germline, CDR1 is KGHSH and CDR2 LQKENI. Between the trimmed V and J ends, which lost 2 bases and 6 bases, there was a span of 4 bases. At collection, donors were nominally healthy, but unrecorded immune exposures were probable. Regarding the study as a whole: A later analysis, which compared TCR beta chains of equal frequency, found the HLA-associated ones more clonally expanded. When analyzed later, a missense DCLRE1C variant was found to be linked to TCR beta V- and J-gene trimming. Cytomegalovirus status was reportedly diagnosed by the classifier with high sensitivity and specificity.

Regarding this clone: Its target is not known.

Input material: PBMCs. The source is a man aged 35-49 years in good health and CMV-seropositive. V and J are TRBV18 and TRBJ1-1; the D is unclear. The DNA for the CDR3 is TGTGCCAGCTCACCAGGGCCTGAAGCTTTCTTT. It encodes CASSPGPEAFF.